The sequence of this T cell receptor beta chain was determined in a study of blood T cell repertoires in COVID-19 (dated by TCRdb to the early 2020s). Study-wide context: Samples covering the acute and convalescent phases of COVID-19 were provided by collaborators in the United States, Italy and Spain. The material from the prospective study consisted of cDNA or gDNA derived from T cells, B-cell-depleted T cells, or PBMCs. Deeply sampled blood TCRbeta repertoires from subjects exposed to, actively infected with, or recovered from COVID-19 were included in the dataset. A freely available public database, intended as a resource for researchers studying the immune response to SARS-CoV-2, is where the repertoires were released. Samples came from the ongoing ImmuneRACE study (first 160 participants) plus 1,254 subjects from 6 global collaborators. The sample metadata nearly always contained a de-identified subject ID, COVID-19 status, age in years and sex. HLA class I and class II types, where available, came from metadata supplied by the sample provider rather than from assay-based typing. Here is what the overall study found, with its caveats: The quantity of clinical and demographic metadata differed by source and by participant and was supplied without curation.

TCRbeta CDR3 regions were amplified from genomic DNA by means of the immunoSEQ Assay, a bias-controlled multiplex PCR. Processing in the source paper ran as follows. The number of nucleated cells in each sample was estimated from the amplification of reference gene primers within the assay. Sequence reads were collapsed and filtered to measure the absolute abundance of every unique TCRbeta CDR3 rearrangement. For each sample, productive Simpson clonality was calculated by taking the square root of Simpson's diversity index across productive rearrangements. This immuneACCESS table, as held by TCRdb, lists in-frame sequences with V and J called but not all clones. Of the missing ones, under half trace to an unresolved V gene in checked studies; the others have no known cause. The V and J calls and clone size were taken over from that table, and D and trimming were inferred from the DNA. The sample table records fewer than 300,000 clones; around 87% of these occur just once. Approximately 1.6% of the sample rests with the top ten.

A second Seattle source provided samples from volunteer blood donors who had recovered from COVID-19. Whole blood was collected in K2EDTA tubes by collaborating institutions according to the institutions' own protocols. For TCRbeta analysis, collaborators shipped samples as frozen whole blood, isolated PBMCs, or DNA extracted from either of those sample types. As encoded in the germline V gene (reference sequence), CDR1 is SGHNT while CDR2 is YYREEE. Unmatched junction bases come to 7, with V trimmed by 2 bases and J by 3 bases. From cysteine to phenylalanine, the CDR3 is 15 amino acids long. Only CDR3 DNA remains: 45 bases, in frame from the first base. As for this clone: There is no known antigen for this receptor. Base-call qualities are not available, and no considerably larger clone is one nucleotide away.

This TCR was sampled from a middle-aged woman who had recovered from COVID-19. The chain links TRBV5-4 with TRBJ1-2; TRBD1 fits 7 bases in the junction. The sequenced material came from peripheral blood. The nucleotides are TGTGCCAGCAGCTTACCGACAGGGCAGGACTATGGCTACACCTTC. It specifies CASSLPTGQDYGYTF.